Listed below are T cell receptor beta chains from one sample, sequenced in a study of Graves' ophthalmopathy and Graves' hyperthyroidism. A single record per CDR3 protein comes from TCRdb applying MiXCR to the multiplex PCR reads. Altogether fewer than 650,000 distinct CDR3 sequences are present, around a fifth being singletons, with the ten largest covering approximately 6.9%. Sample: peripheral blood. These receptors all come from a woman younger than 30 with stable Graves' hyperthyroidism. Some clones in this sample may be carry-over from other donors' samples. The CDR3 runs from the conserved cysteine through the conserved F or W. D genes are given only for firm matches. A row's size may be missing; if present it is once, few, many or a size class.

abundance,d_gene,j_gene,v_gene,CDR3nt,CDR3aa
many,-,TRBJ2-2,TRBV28,TGTGCCAGCAGCCCAGGGGACCTCGGGGAGCTGTTTTTT,CASSPGDLGELFF
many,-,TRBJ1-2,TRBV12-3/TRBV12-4,TGTGCCAGCAGTTTAGGGGGGGGCGCGGGTGGCTACACCTTC,CASSLGGGAGGYTF
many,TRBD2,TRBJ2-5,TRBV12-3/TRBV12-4,TGTGCCAGCAGCCACGGGGGGGTCCGGGAGACCCAGTACTTC,CASSHGGVRETQYF
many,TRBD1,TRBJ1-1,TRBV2,TGTGCCAGCAGAAAGGACAGGGAGGACACTGAAGCTTTCTTT,CASRKDREDTEAFF
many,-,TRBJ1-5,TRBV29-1,TGCAGCGCCGTATCGGGTTATAGCAATCAGCCCCAGCATTTT,CSAVSGYSNQPQHF
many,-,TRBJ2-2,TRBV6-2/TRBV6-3,TGTGCCAGCAGTCCTATGACCGGGGAGCTGTTTTTT,CASSPMTGELFF
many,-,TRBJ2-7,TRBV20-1,TGCAGTGCTAGGAGGGACACTTACGAGCAGTACTTC,CSARRDTYEQYF
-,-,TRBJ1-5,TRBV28,TGTGCCAGCAGTGATCAGGACGGACTGGATCAGCCCCAGCATTTT,CASSDQDGLDQPQHF
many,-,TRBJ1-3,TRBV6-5,TGTGCCAGCAGTTACTCGAGGCAGGACCCTGGAAACACCATATATTTT,CASSYSRQDPGNTIYF
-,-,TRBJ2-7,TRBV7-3,TGTGCCAGCAGCTGGGGATTTGGGGCCGCTTACGAGCAGTACTTC,CASSWGFGAAYEQYF
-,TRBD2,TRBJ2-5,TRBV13,TGTGCCAGCAGCCCCGCTAGCGGGGGGGACCAAGAGACCCAGTACTTC,CASSPASGGDQETQYF
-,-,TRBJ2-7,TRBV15,TGTGCCACCAGCAGGGAGTCGGAAAGCTCCTACGAGCAGTACTTC,CATSRESESSYEQYF
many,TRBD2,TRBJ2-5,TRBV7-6,TGTGCCAGCAGCTTAGTGGGACTAGGCAAAGAGACCCAGTACTTC,CASSLVGLGKETQYF
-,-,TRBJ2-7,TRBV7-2,TGTGCCAGCAGCTTAGGGTGGGCTGATAGGGAGCAGTACTTC,CASSLGWADREQYF
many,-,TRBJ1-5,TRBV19,TGTGCCAGTAAGGGGTGGAGGAATAGCAATCAGCCCCAGCATTTT,CASKGWRNSNQPQHF
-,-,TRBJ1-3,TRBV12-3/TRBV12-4,TGTGCCAGCAGCCCCTCGTACGGCATGGGAAACACCATATATTTT,CASSPSYGMGNTIYF
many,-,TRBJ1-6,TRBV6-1,TGTGCCAGCAGAACTGGGGGAAGCTCCTATAATTCACCCCTCCACTTT,CASRTGGSSYNSPLHF
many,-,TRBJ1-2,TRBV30,TGTGCCTGGAGGCCGGGATCGTATGGCTACACCTTC,CAWRPGSYGYTF
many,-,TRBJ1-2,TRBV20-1,TGCAGTGCGCCTAGAGATCCTGTGGGCTATGGCTACACCTTC,CSAPRDPVGYGYTF
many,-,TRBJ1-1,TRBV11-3,TGTGCCAGCAGCGCGGACAGCCACATGAACACTGAAGCTTTCTTT,CASSADSHMNTEAFF
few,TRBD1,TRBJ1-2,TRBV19,TGTGCCAGTAGTCCGAGGACAGGGATGGCCTATGGCTACACCTTC,CASSPRTGMAYGYTF
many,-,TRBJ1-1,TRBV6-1,TGTGCCAGCAAGAGGAGCACCTCGAACACTGAAGCTTTCTTT,CASKRSTSNTEAFF
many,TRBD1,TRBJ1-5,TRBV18,TGTGCCAGCAGTCCAGGGGGCGATCAGCCCCAGCATTTT,CASSPGGDQPQHF
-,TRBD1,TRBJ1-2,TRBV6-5,TGTGCCAGCAGTTACTGGACAGGGACAAGGAAGAACTATGGCTACACCTTC,CASSYWTGTRKNYGYTF
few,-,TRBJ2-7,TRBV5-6,TGTGCCAGCAGCCCCCAGCTATCGAGGGGCTACGAGCAGTACTTC,CASSPQLSRGYEQYF
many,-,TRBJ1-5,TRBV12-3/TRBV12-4,TGTGCCAGCAGTTCTGCAAATCAGCCCCAGCATTTT,CASSSANQPQHF
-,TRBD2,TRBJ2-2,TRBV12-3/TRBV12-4,TGTGCCAGCAGTTTTTTGGGACTACAAACCCGGGAGCTGTTTTTT,CASSFLGLQTRELFF
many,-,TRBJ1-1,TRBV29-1,TGCAGCGTTCAAATGCAGGGAATTGGAGACACTGAAGCTTTCTTT,CSVQMQGIGDTEAFF
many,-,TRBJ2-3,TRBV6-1,TGTGCCAGCAGTGGGGGGGCAGATACGCAGTATTTT,CASSGGADTQYF
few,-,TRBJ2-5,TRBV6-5,TGTGCCAGCAGTTACTCGCCCAGGGGACCACAAGAGACCCAGTACTTC,CASSYSPRGPQETQYF
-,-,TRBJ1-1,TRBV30,TGTGCCTGGATGACAGGCCCGAACACTGAGGCTTTCTTT,CAWMTGPNTEAFF
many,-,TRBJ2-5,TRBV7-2,TGTGCCAGCAGCGTCTTGGCCTCCCAAGAGACCCAGTACTTC,CASSVLASQETQYF
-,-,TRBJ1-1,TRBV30,TGTGCCTGTGCCAAGGGCAGTAACACTGAAGCTTTCTTT,CACAKGSNTEAFF
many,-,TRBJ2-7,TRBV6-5,TGTGCCAGCAAGAAGGATCAGGTTTCCTACGAGCAGTACTTC,CASKKDQVSYEQYF
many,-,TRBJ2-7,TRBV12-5,TGTGCTAGTGGTCCCGACCTCCGGCCTTACGAGCAGTACTTC,CASGPDLRPYEQYF
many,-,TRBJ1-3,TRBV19,TGTGCCAGTAGTATCTTGGACCCGAGCTCTGGAAACACCATATATTTT,CASSILDPSSGNTIYF
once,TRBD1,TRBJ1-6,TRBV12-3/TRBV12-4,TGTGCCAGCAGTTTGACAGGGAATATGCAATACAATAATTCACCCCTCCACTTT,CASSLTGNMQYNNSPLHF
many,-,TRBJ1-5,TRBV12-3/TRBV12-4,TGTGCCAGCAGTTTAGCTTTACGGTATAGCAATCAGCCCCAGCATTTT,CASSLALRYSNQPQHF
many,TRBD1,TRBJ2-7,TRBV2,TGTGCCAGCAGTTCTGGTCCGGGACAGCGATTTACGGAGCAGTACTTC,CASSSGPGQRFTEQYF
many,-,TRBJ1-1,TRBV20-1,TGCAGTGCTAGAAGAGACACTGAAGCTTTCTTT,CSARRDTEAFF
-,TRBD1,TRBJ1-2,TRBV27,TGTGCCAGCAGCCTGGGACAGGGGGTCGGGACCTTC,CASSLGQGVGTF
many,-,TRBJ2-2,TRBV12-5,TGTGCTAGTGGTTTAGGTAGCGGAGAGGGAACCGGGGAGCTGTTTTTT,CASGLGSGEGTGELFF
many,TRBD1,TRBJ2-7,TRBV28,TGTGCCAGCCTCTCCGGGACAGGGGTCTTCTACGAGCAGTACTTC,CASLSGTGVFYEQYF
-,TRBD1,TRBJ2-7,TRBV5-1,TGCGCCAGCAGCCTCGGGACAGGGGGGCTCGAGCAGTACTTC,CASSLGTGGLEQYF
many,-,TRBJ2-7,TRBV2,TGTGCCAGCAGAGAGAGCGGACGCGAGCAGTACTTC,CASRESGREQYF
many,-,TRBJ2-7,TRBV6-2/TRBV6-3,TGTGCCAGCAGTTTCGGGACACCCCCCTACGAGCAGTACTTC,CASSFGTPPYEQYF
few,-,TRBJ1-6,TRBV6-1,TGTGCCAGCAGTGTAGACAGAAATTCACCCCTCCACTTT,CASSVDRNSPLHF
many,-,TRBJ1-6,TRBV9,TGTGCCAGCAGCCCCAGGGAGTTCGGACCCCTCCACTTT,CASSPREFGPLHF
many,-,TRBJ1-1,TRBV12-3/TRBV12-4,TGTGCCAGCAGTTCGGCGGCCATGAACACTGAAGCTTTCTTT,CASSSAAMNTEAFF
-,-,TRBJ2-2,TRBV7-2,TGTGCCAGCAGCCCCTTGGACGGATACACCGGGGAGCTGTTTTTT,CASSPLDGYTGELFF
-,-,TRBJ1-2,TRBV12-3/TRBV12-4,TGTGCCAGCAGCGCTTTGGGGGGGGTGTCGGATGGCTACACCTTC,CASSALGGVSDGYTF